Below are 9 T cell receptor beta chains sequenced from a single sample in a study of blood T cell repertoires in COVID-19. Assay: immunoSEQ multiplex PCR; the TCRdb copy retains only in-frame clones and omits some. The sample shows 220,000 or so clones, 75% to 90% of them seen only once. The sample comprised peripheral blood. The receptors were gathered from a man aged 55 to 69 who had recovered from COVID-19.

The chain couples TRBV7-8 to TRBJ2-5, with TRBD1 matching over 9 bases. V shed 4 bases, J shed 3 bases, and the junction held 0 bases outside the gene matches. This CDR3 is built from 13 residues. Germline CDR1 and CDR2: SGHVS and FQNEAQ. The CDR3 region has the DNA TGTGCCAGCAGCTGGGACAGGGAAGAGACCCAGTACTTC. Residues: CASSWDREETQYF.

The chain has TRBV18 and TRBJ1-5, with 9 positions matching TRBD1. Germline V gene data show CDR1 as KGHSH and CDR2 as LQKENI. The CDR3 has 14 amino acids. The junction had 4 bases not matched to a gene; V was cut back by 4 bases and J by 6 bases. The CDR3 sequence: CASSQQGAVQPQHF. The CDR3, as DNA: TGTGCCAGCTCACAACAGGGGGCTGTTCAGCCCCAGCATTTT.

This clone appeared once. V is TRBV5-5 and J is TRBJ2-3, with a tentative D call TRBD1 (5 bases). The V end was cut by 2 bases, the J end by 6 bases, with 19 bases between. CDR1 is SGHKS and CDR2 is YYEKEE in the germline V gene (reference sequence). This CDR3 spans 16 amino acids. This CDR3 reads CASSLIAPGSLDTQYF. The CDR3 nucleotides are TGTGCCAGCAGCTTAATTGCGCCAGGGTCTCTCGATACGCAGTATTTT.

This clone has a handful of counts. This rearrangement joins TRBV11-2 to TRBJ1-6; 9 bases map to TRBD1. From germline, CDR1 is SGHAT and CDR2 FQNNGV. CDR3 length: 14 amino acids. The trim removed 5 bases at V and 6 bases at J, leaving 2 bases unmatched. This CDR3 is CASSRGQGNSPLHF. CDR3 in DNA: TGTGCCAGCAGCCGGGGACAGGGTAATTCACCCCTCCACTTT.

The chain uses TRBV18 and TRBJ1-1; perhaps TRBD1 as D (6 bases). V lost 3 bases to trimming and J lost 5 bases, with 13 bases between them. The CDR3 extends over 14 amino acids. Germline CDR1 reads KGHSH; CDR2 reads LQKENI. The CDR3: CASSPVGAETEAFF. The CDR3 bases are TGTGCCAGCTCACCTGTGGGGGCAGAGACTGAAGCTTTCTTT.

This rearrangement joins TRBV7-9 to TRBJ2-7, with 9 bases aligning to TRBD2. Unmatched junction bases numbered 4, after V lost 5 bases and J lost 2 bases. This CDR3 contains 14 residues. CDR1 and CDR2 (germline): SEHNR, FQNEAQ (reference sequence). The CDR3 spells CASSQTSGPYEQYF. The CDR3 DNA is TGTGCCAGCAGCCAGACTAGCGGACCCTACGAGCAGTACTTC.

The chain couples TRBV27 to TRBJ1-6; 7 bases map to TRBD1. J lost 8 bases, V lost 3 bases, and 4 bases had no gene match. This CDR3 has 14 residues. The germline V gene encodes CDR1 MNHEY and CDR2 SMNVEV (reference sequence). In DNA form, the CDR3 reads TGTGCCAGCAGTTTGAACAGGGGTGATTCACCCCTCCACTTT. It codes for CASSLNRGDSPLHF.

Concerning this clone itself: This CDR3 is also generated by other DNA sequences in the sample. V and J are TRBV9 and TRBJ2-3; maybe TRBD2 (5 bases). This CDR3 has 14 amino acids. Germline CDR1 and CDR2: SGDLS and YYNGEE. V lost 1 base and J lost 2, with 8 bases in between. The CDR3 DNA reads as TGTGCCAGCAGCGTAAGCGGTAACACAGATACGCAGTATTTT. Translating it yields CASSVSGNTDTQYF.

CDR3 sequence: CASSRGSDRGNYGYTF. CDR3 DNA sequence: TGTGCCAGCAGTCGAGGATCCGACAGGGGGAACTATGGCTACACCTTC. The gene calls are TRBV6-6 and TRBJ1-2; 9 nucleotides match TRBD1. CDR3 size: 16 residues. Trimming cost V 5 bases and J 2 bases; bases outside gene matches: 9. From germline, CDR1 is MNHNY and CDR2 SVGAGI (reference sequence).